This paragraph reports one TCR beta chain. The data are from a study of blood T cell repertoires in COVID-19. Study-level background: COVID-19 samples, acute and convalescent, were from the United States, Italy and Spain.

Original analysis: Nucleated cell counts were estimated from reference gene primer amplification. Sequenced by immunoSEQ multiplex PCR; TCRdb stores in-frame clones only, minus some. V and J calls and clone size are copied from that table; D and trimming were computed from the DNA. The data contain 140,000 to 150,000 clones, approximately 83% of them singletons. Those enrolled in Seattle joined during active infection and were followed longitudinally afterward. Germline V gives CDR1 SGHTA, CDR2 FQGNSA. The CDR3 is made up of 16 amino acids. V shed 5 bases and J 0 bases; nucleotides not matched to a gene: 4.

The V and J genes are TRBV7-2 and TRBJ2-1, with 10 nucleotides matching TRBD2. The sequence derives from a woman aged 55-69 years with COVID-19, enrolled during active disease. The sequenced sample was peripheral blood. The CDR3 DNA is TGTGCCAGCAGCGCTTCTAGCGGGGGCTCCTACAATGAGCAGTTCTTC. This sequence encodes CASSASSGGSYNEQFF.